The 23 T cell receptor beta chains listed next were all sequenced from one sample in a study of cytomegalovirus exposure and HLA in healthy donors. The PCR used 60 Vbeta and 13 Jbeta primers. The repertoire was sequenced with immunoSEQ multiplex PCR; TCRdb's copy has only in-frame clones and lacks some. Of 150,000 to 200,000 clones listed, under 90% are singletons. The sample was PBMCs. The receptors here all came from a man younger than 35 in good health and CMV-seronegative.

The genes are TRBV10-3 and TRBJ1-1; 8 nucleotides agree with TRBD1. CDR3 size: 17 residues. Looked up from germline, CDR1 is ENHRY and CDR2 is SYGVKD. Unmatched junction bases numbered 9, after V lost 2 bases and J lost 1 base. The CDR3 loop reads CAISEVRGLTENTEAFF. CDR3 bases: TGTGCCATCAGTGAGGTCAGGGGGCTTACGGAGAACACTGAAGCTTTCTTT.

This clone was seen just once. V and J are TRBV2 and TRBJ1-3, with 7 bases that match TRBD1. J lost 2 bases, V lost 8 bases, and 12 bases had no gene match. CDR3 length equals 16 residues. Germline CDR1 SNHLY, CDR2 FYNNEI. CDR3 residues: CASRAFDREPGNTIYF. DNA for the CDR3: TGTGCCAGCCGAGCTTTCGACAGGGAGCCTGGAAACACCATATATTTT.

The DNA of the CDR3 is TGTGCCACCGCCGCGGGCGGCCCCTCCTACGAGCAGTACTTC. Protein sequence: CATAAGGPSYEQYF. The chain combines TRBV27 with TRBJ2-7; possible D gene TRBD2, 5 bases. Germline lookup yields CDR1 MNHEY and CDR2 SMNVEV (reference sequence). V was trimmed by 10 bases and J by 0 bases, leaving 16 bases between them. The CDR3 sequence is 14 residues long.

The chain combines TRBV7-6 with TRBJ2-5; TRBD2 matches 14 bases. V was pared by 2 bases and J by 5 bases, with 4 bases of the junction left unmatched. This CDR3 region has 16 residues. In germline, CDR1 is SGHVS, CDR2 FNYEAQ. CDR3 DNA sequence: TGTGCCAGCAGCTTACGACTAGCGGGAGGGGGGGAGACCCAGTACTTC. Its translation is CASSLRLAGGGETQYF.

CDR3 loop: CASSMPGQGYHEQYF. The CDR3 DNA sequence: TGTGCCAGCAGCATGCCGGGACAGGGGTACCACGAGCAGTACTTC. The chain recombines TRBV13 with TRBJ2-7, with TRBD1 matching 10 bases. The V segment lost 5 bases and the J segment 5 bases; nucleotides outside the gene matches: 9. The CDR3 sequence is 15 residues long. Looked up from germline, CDR1 is PRHDT and CDR2 is FYEKMQ (reference sequence). The variable domain in full, with the rest retrieved from reference TRBV13 and TRBJ2-7, is AAGVIQSPRHLIKEKRETATLKCYPIPRHDTVYWYQQGPGQDPQFLISFYEKMQSDKGSIPDRFSAQQFSDYHSELNMSSLELGDSALYFCASSMPGQGYHEQYFGPGTRLTVT.

The rearrangement links TRBV28 to TRBJ2-2; D is unresolved. Germline values: CDR1 MDHEN, CDR2 SYDVKM. The CDR3 length is 16 residues. V lost 4 bases to trimming and J lost 5 bases, with 17 bases between them. The CDR3 region has the DNA TGTGCCAGCAGTTCCATCCGGTGGAGTCGGACCGGGGAGCTGTTTTTT. Protein sequence: CASSSIRWSRTGELFF.

The chain recombines TRBV18 with TRBJ2-2; tentative D call: TRBD2 (6 bases). The CDR3 spans 15 residues. V lost 0 bases and J lost 7, with 12 bases in between. Germline assignment: CDR1 KGHSH and CDR2 LQKENI. CDR3 nucleotides: TGTGCCAGCTCACCACCGGGCGGGGTCAACGGGGAGCTGTTTTTT. Its protein is CASSPPGGVNGELFF.

The chain links TRBV29-1 to TRBJ1-2; 7 bases map to TRBD1. Germline V lookup: CDR1 SQVTM, CDR2 ANQGSEA. The CDR3 is made up of 12 amino acids. Losses at the gene ends were 5 bases for V and 7 bases for J; bases not matched to a gene: 7. CDR3 in amino acids: CSVWTGEIGYTF. The CDR3 nucleotides are TGCAGCGTTTGGACAGGAGAGATTGGCTACACCTTC.

This clone occurred once. The rearrangement links TRBV10-3 to TRBJ1-2; TRBD1 agrees at 10 bases. Germline V gene data show CDR1 as ENHRY and CDR2 as SYGVKD. V was clipped by 0 bases and J by 4 bases; unmatched bases: 2. The CDR3 spans 15 residues. This chain's CDR3 is CAISESRTGGYGYTF. CDR3 bases: TGTGCCATCAGTGAGTCGAGGACAGGGGGCTATGGCTACACCTTC.

This rearrangement joins TRBV5-1 to TRBJ1-2; no definite D call. The V gene lost 2 bases and the J gene lost 4 bases, with 21 bases spanning the gap. The CDR3 covers 17 residues. The germline CDR1 and CDR2 sequences are SGHRS and YFSETQ. CDR3 residues: CASSFFDLTRVPYGYTF. The CDR3, as DNA: TGCGCCAGCAGCTTTTTTGACTTAACCCGGGTACCCTATGGCTACACCTTC.

The rearrangement joins TRBV28 to TRBJ2-5; D is uncertain. The CDR3 has 14 amino acids. Germline V gene lookup returns CDR1 MDHEN and CDR2 SYDVKM. Trimming left V 6 bases short and J 5 bases short, with 16 bases between. The CDR3 DNA sequence: TGTGCCAGCAGGCCCCTCAGAGTCGGGGAGACCCAGTACTTC. Translated: CASRPLRVGETQYF.

The chain is built from TRBV28 and TRBJ2-1; 7 positions agree with TRBD1. The germline V gene encodes CDR1 MDHEN and CDR2 SYDVKM. This CDR3 region has 13 residues. Unmatched junction bases numbered 5, after V lost 9 bases and J lost 3 bases. This CDR3 is CASKGQSYNEQFF. CDR3 DNA sequence: TGTGCCAGTAAGGGACAGAGCTACAATGAGCAGTTCTTC. The variable domain in full, with the rest retrieved from reference TRBV28 and TRBJ2-1, is DVKVTQSSRYLVKRTGEKVFLECVQDMDHENMFWYRQDPGLGLRLIYFSYDVKMKEKGDIPEGYSVSREKKERFSLILESASTNQTSMYLCASKGQSYNEQFFGPGTRLTVL.

This chain links TRBV5-4 with TRBJ2-1, with D hard to call. The CDR3 runs to 15 residues. Trimming removed 4 bases from V and 0 bases from J, with 11 bases in between. Germline V lookup: CDR1 SGHNT, CDR2 YYREEE (reference sequence). CDR3 sequence: CASSVGYSSYNEQFF. The CDR3 DNA reads TGTGCCAGCAGCGTGGGGTATAGCTCCTACAATGAGCAGTTCTTC.

This clone turned up a few times. The same CDR3 also results from other DNA sequences found in this sample. V usage is TRBV4-3 and J usage is TRBJ2-3; D not certain. There are 14 residues in the CDR3. Germline V CDR1 and CDR2: LGHNA, YSLEER. V lost 1 base and J lost 3, with 8 bases in between. Here the CDR3 DNA reads TGCGCCAGCAGCCAAGGTCTCGGTACAGATACGCAGTATTTT. Protein product: CASSQGLGTDTQYF.

V and J are TRBV5-6 and TRBJ1-2, with 9 bases lining up with TRBD1. With 3 bases clipped from V and 9 bases from J, the junction kept 12 bases outside the gene matches. Germline V CDR1 and CDR2: SGHDT, YYEEEE. The CDR3 extends over 15 amino acids. The CDR3 nucleotides are TGTGCCAGCAGCTCAACCCGGGACAGGGTATGGCGCTACACCTTC. Amino acids: CASSSTRDRVWRYTF.

This clone was observed once. The CDR3 spells CASSNRGANSPLHF. CDR3 bases: TGTGCCAGCAGTAACAGGGGTGCCAATTCACCCCTCCACTTT. The chain couples TRBV6-5 to TRBJ1-6, with TRBD1 identical over 7 bases. The junction had 5 bases not matched to a gene; V was cut back by 5 bases and J by 7 bases. Looked up from germline, CDR1 is MNHEY and CDR2 is SVGAGI. This CDR3 contains 14 residues.

The DNA of the CDR3 is TGTGCCAGCAGTTACTCGATAGGCAGGGGGCGGTCCGAAGCTTTCTTT. Its translation is CASSYSIGRGRSEAFF. The rearrangement links TRBV6-5 to TRBJ1-1; 8 bases line up with TRBD1. Germline loops: CDR1 MNHEY, CDR2 SVGAGI. Trimming took 0 bases from V and 8 from J; bases not matched to a gene: 11. This CDR3 region has 16 residues.

For the CDR3, the DNA is TGTGCCAGCAGTTTTACCACCGCCGGGGACGAGCAGTACTTC. This gives the protein CASSFTTAGDEQYF. This sequence joins TRBV27 and TRBJ2-7; D is possibly TRBD2 (5 bases). V lost 3 bases and J 5 bases, leaving 14 bases between the germline ends. The CDR3 is 14 residues long. Germline V gene sequence: CDR1 MNHEY, CDR2 SMNVEV (reference sequence).

The chain links TRBV7-9 to TRBJ2-5; D might be TRBD2 (5 bases). From germline, CDR1 is SEHNR and CDR2 FQNEAQ (reference sequence). CDR3 length: 14 residues. V was clipped by 4 bases and J by 3 bases, with 12 bases between them. CDR3 region: CASSSPGVKETQYF. The CDR3 DNA sequence: TGTGCCAGCAGCTCCCCCGGGGTCAAAGAGACCCAGTACTTC.

In its sample, this clone was seen a few times. The rearrangement uses TRBV9 and TRBJ1-2, with D tentatively TRBD1 (6 bases). Germline CDR1 and CDR2: SGDLS and YYNGEE. V lost 2 bases, J lost 4 bases, and 9 bases lay in between. The CDR3 runs 13 residues. CDR3: CASSVDRAYGYTF. The CDR3 DNA sequence: TGTGCCAGCAGCGTGGACAGAGCCTATGGCTACACCTTC. The full variable domain, its missing parts supplied by reference TRBV9 and TRBJ1-2, is DSGVTQTPKHLITATGQRVTLRCSPRSGDLSVYWYQQSLDQGLQFLIQYYNGEERAKGNILERFSAQQFPDLHSELNLSSLELGDSALYFCASSVDRAYGYTFGSGTRLTVV.

V and J are TRBV5-1 and TRBJ2-5; perhaps TRBD1 as D (6 bases). The CDR3 is 16 residues long. V was trimmed by 4 bases and J by 5 bases, leaving 21 bases between them. Germline CDR1 SGHRS, CDR2 YFSETQ. The CDR3 coding sequence is TGCGCCAGCAGCCCACAGGGTGGCGAGACCGGGGAGACCCAGTACTTC. It yields the protein CASSPQGGETGETQYF.

The chain couples TRBV27 to TRBJ2-1; a weak D match, TRBD1 (6 bases). V dropped 5 bases and J dropped 7 bases, with 21 bases sitting between them. This CDR3 spans 16 amino acids. Per the germline V gene, CDR1 is MNHEY and CDR2 is SMNVEV (reference sequence). The CDR3 here is CASSSPFTGLRNEQFF. The CDR3 coding sequence is TGTGCCAGCAGTAGCCCGTTCACAGGGTTGCGGAATGAGCAGTTCTTC.

This chain uses TRBV19 with TRBJ2-3; 11 bases line up with TRBD2. V dropped 6 bases and J dropped 4; count of bases not matched to a gene: 9. This CDR3 has 16 amino acids. Germline assignment: CDR1 LNHDA and CDR2 SQIVND (reference sequence). CDR3: CASSGRLAGSPDTQYF. DNA for the CDR3: TGTGCCAGTAGCGGGCGACTAGCGGGGAGTCCAGATACGCAGTATTTT.